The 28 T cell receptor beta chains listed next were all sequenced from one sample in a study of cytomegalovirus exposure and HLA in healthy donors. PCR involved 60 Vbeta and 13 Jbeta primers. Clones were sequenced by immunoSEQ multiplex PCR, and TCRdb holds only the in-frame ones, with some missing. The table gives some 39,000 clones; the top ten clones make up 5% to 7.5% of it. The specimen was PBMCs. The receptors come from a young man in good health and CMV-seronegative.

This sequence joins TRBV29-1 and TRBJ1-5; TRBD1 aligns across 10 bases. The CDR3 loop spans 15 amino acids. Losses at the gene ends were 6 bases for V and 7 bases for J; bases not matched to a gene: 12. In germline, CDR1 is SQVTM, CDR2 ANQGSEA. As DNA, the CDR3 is TGCAGCGTAAAGCTGATGGGGACAGGGGAACAGCCCCAGCATTTT. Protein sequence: CSVKLMGTGEQPQHF.

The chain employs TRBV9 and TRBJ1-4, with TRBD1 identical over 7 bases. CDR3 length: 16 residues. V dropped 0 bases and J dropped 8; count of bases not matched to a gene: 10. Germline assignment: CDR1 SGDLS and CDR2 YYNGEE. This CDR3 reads CASSVDRMGGQEKLFF. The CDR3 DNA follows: TGTGCCAGCAGCGTAGACAGAATGGGGGGACAGGAAAAACTGTTTTTT.

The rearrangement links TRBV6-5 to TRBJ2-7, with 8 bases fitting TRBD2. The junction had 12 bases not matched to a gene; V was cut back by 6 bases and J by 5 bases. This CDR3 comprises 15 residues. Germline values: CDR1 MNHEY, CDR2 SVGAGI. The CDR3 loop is CASRPSGTSSHEQYF. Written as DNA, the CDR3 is TGTGCCAGCAGACCCTCCGGGACTAGTTCCCACGAGCAGTACTTC.

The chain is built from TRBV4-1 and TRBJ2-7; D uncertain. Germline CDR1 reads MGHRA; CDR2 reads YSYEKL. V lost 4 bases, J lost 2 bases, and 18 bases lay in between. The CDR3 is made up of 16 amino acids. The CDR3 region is CASSLATSRSPYEQYF. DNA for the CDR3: TGCGCCAGCAGCCTCGCGACGTCTCGGAGTCCCTACGAGCAGTACTTC.

CDR3 sequence reads: CASSMGLYNEQFF. CDR3 sequence (DNA): TGTGCCAGTAGTATGGGGCTTTACAATGAGCAGTTCTTC. V usage is TRBV19 and J usage is TRBJ2-1; TRBD1 is a possible D gene (5 bases). Germline CDR1 is LNHDA and CDR2 is SQIVND (reference sequence). CDR3 length equals 13 residues. The ends were cut back, 3 bases at V and 4 bases at J, with 7 bases in the middle.

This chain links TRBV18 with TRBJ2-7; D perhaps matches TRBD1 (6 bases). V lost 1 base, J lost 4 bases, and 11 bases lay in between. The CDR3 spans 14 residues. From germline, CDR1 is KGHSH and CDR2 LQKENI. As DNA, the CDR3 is TGTGCCAGCTCACCACACGGGACACTTTACGAGCAGTACTTC. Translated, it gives CASSPHGTLYEQYF.

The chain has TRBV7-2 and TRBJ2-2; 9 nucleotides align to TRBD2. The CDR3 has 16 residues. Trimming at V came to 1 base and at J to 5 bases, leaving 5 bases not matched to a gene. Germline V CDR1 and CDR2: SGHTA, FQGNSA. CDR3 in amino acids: CASSLVAGGWTGELFF. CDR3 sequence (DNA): TGTGCCAGCAGCTTAGTGGCGGGAGGGTGGACCGGGGAGCTGTTTTTT.

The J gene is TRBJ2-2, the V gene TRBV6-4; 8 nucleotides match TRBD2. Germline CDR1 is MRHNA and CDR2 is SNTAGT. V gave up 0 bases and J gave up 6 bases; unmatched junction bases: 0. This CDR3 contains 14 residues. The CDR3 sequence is CASSDSRGAGELFF. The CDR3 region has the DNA TGTGCCAGCAGTGACTCGCGGGGGGCCGGGGAGCTGTTTTTT.

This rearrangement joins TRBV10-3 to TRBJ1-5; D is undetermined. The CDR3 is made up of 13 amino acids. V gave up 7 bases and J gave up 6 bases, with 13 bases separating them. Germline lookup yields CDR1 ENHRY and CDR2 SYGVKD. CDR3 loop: CAIKDRVGQPQHF. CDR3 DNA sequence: TGTGCCATCAAAGATCGCGTCGGTCAGCCCCAGCATTTT.

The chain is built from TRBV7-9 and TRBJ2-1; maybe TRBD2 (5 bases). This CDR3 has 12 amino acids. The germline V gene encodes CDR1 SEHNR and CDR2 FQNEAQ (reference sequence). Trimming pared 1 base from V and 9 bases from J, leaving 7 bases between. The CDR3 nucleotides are TGTGCCAGCAGCTTAGGAGGGCTTGAGCAGTTCTTC. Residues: CASSLGGLEQFF.

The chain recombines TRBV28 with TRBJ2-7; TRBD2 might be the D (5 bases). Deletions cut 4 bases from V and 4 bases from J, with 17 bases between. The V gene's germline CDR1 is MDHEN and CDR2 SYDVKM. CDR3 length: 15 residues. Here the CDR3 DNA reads TGTGCCAGCAGTTCGGGGTCCCTATTAACTTACGAGCAGTACTTC. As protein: CASSSGSLLTYEQYF.

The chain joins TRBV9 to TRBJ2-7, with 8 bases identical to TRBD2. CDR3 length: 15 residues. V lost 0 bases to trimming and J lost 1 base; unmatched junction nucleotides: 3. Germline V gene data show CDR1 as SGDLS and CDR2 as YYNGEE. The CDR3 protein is CASSVEGTRSYEQYF. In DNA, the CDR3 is TGTGCCAGCAGCGTAGAAGGGACTAGATCCTACGAGCAGTACTTC.

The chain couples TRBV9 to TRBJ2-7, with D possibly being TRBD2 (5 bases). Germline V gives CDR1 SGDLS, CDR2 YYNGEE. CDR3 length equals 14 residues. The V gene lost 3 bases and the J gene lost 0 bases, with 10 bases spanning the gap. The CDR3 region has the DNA TGTGCCAGCAGCGCCGGACTGGACTCCTACGAGCAGTACTTC. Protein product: CASSAGLDSYEQYF. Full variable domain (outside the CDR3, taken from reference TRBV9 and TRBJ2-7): DSGVTQTPKHLITATGQRVTLRCSPRSGDLSVYWYQQSLDQGLQFLIQYYNGEERAKGNILERFSAQQFPDLHSELNLSSLELGDSALYFCASSAGLDSYEQYFGPGTRLTVT.

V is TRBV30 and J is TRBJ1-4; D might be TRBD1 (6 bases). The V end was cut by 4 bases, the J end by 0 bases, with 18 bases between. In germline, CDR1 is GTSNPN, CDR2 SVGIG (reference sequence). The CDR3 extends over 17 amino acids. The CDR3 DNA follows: TGTGCCTGGAATAAACAGGGAGAGGGGGCAACTAATGAAAAACTGTTTTTT. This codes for CAWNKQGEGATNEKLFF.

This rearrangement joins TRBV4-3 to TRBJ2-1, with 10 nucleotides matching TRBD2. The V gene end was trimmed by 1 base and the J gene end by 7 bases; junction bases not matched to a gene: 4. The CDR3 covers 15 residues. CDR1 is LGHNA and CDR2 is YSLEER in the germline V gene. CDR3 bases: TGCGCCAGCAGCCAAGGTAGCGGGGGGTGGAATGAGCAGTTCTTC. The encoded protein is CASSQGSGGWNEQFF.

The CDR3 here is CASSDRVEQYF. As DNA, the CDR3 is TGTGCCAGCAGTGACAGGGTCGAGCAGTACTTC. The genes are TRBV27 and TRBJ2-7, with 7 nucleotides matching TRBD1. Germline lookup yields CDR1 MNHEY and CDR2 SMNVEV (reference sequence). The CDR3 is made up of 11 amino acids. The trim removed 5 bases at V and 6 bases at J, leaving 1 base unmatched.

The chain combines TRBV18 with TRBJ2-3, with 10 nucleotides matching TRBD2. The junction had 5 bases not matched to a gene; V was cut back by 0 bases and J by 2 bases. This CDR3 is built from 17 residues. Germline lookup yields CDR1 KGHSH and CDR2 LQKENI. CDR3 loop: CASSPPQRGGLTDTQYF. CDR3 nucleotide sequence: TGTGCCAGCTCACCACCTCAGCGGGGGGGCCTCACAGATACGCAGTATTTT.

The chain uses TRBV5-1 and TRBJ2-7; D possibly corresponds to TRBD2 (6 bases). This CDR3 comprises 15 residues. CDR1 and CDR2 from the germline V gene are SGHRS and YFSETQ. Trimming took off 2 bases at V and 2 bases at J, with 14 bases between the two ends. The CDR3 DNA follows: TGCGCCAGCAGCTTAGGAGGGACGGCAGCCTACGAGCAGTACTTC. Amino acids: CASSLGGTAAYEQYF. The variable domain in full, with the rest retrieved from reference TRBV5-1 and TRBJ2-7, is KAGVTQTPRYLIKTRGQQVTLSCSPISGHRSVSWYQQTPGQGLQFLFEYFSETQRNKGNFPGRFSGRQFSNSRSEMNVSTLELGDSALYLCASSLGGTAAYEQYFGPGTRLTVT.

The chain's CDR3 is CASRDRGWDNSPLHF. DNA of the CDR3: TGTGCCAGCAGGGACAGGGGTTGGGATAATTCACCCCTCCACTTT. The chain recombines TRBV2 with TRBJ1-6, with 9 bases lining up with TRBD1. This CDR3 is 15 amino acids long. V lost 6 bases to trimming and J lost 5 bases; unmatched junction nucleotides: 5. Germline V gene sequence: CDR1 SNHLY, CDR2 FYNNEI.

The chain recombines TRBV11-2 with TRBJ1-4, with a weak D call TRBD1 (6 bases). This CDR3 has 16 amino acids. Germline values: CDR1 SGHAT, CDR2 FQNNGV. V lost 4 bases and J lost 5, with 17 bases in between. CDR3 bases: TGTGCCAGCAGCTCAATAGCGGGGGGCGAGAATGAAAAACTGTTTTTT. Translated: CASSSIAGGENEKLFF. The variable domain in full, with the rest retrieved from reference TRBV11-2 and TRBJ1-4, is EAGVAQSPRYKIIEKRQSVAFWCNPISGHATLYWYQQILGQGPKLLIQFQNNGVVDDSQLPKDRFSAERLKGVDSTLKIQPAKLEDSAVYLCASSSIAGGENEKLFFGSGTQLSVL.

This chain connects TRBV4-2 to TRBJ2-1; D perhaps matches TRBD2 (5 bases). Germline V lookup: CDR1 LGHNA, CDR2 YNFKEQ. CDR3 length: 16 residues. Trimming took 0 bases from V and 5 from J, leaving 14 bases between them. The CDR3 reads CASSQEGLSPDNEQFF. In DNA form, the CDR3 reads TGTGCCAGCAGCCAAGAAGGACTGAGTCCCGACAATGAGCAGTTCTTC.

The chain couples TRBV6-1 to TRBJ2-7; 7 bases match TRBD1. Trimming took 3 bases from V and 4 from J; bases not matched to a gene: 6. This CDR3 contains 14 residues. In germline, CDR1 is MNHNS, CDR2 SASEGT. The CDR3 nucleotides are TGTGCCAGCAGTGACCCGACAGGGAATTACGAGCAGTACTTC. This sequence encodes CASSDPTGNYEQYF.

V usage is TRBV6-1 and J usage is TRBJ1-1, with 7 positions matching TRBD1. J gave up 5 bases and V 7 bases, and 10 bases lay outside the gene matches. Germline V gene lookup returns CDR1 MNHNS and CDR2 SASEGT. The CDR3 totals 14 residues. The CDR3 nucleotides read TGTGCCAGCACGGCTTCGACAGGGCGGACTGAAGCTTTCTTT. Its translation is CASTASTGRTEAFF.

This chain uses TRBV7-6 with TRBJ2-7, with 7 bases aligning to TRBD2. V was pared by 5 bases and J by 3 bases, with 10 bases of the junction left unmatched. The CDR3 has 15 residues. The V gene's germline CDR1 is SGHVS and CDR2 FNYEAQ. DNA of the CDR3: TGTGCCAGCAGCCGCCCCGGACTAGTGAGCTACGAGCAGTACTTC. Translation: CASSRPGLVSYEQYF.

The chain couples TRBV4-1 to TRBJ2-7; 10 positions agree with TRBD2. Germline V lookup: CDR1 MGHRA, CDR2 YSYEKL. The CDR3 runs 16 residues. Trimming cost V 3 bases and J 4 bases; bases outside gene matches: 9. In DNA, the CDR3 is TGCGCCAGCAGCCACCCCCCTAGCGGGAGTTTGTACGAGCAGTACTTC. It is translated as CASSHPPSGSLYEQYF.

This CDR3 is CASSFGGQGVNTEAFF. The CDR3 DNA sequence: TGTGCCAGCAGCTTCGGGGGTCAGGGCGTGAACACTGAAGCTTTCTTT. The V and J genes are TRBV5-6 and TRBJ1-1, with D possibly TRBD1 on 5 matching bases. The CDR3 covers 16 residues. V lost 2 bases to trimming and J lost 0 bases, with 14 bases between them. Germline CDR1 and CDR2: SGHDT and YYEEEE.

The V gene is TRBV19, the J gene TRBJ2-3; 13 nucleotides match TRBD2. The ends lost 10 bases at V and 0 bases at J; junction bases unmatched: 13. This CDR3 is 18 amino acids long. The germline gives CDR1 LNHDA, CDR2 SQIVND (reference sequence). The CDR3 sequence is CATRRLAGGRTSTDTQYF. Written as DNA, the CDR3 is TGTGCCACTAGGCGACTAGCGGGAGGACGTACCAGCACAGATACGCAGTATTTT.

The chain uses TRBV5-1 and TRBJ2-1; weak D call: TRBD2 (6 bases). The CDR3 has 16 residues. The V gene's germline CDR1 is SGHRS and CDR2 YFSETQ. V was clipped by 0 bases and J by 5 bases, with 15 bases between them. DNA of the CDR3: TGCGCCAGCAGCTTGGCCCCTCCGGGACTGGACAATGAGCAGTTCTTC. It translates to CASSLAPPGLDNEQFF.